Many counts were recorded for the clone carrying this T cell receptor (beta chain). The investigators amplified TCR beta CDR3 regions from RNA transcripts. Using the HTBI primer set, a first-round RT-PCR was run on the TCR CDR3. In TCRdb, the multiplex PCR reads were re-called with MiXCR into one record per CDR3 protein. The repertoire holds roughly 160,000 distinct CDR3 sequences, with over 8% as singletons. The sample is drawn from a study of T cells in Graves' hyperthyroidism and ophthalmopathy. The blood sample predates any ophthalmopathy symptoms, coming from first hyperthyroidism diagnosis. Unmatched junction bases numbered 14, after V lost 4 bases and J lost 3 bases. The CDR3 contains 17 residues. The V gene's germline CDR1 is SGDLS and CDR2 YYNGEE.

The chain uses TRBV9 and TRBJ2-3; 7 nucleotides align to TRBD2. The sample consisted of blood. This TCR derives from a woman between 18 and 29 years old with Graves' hyperthyroidism that later progressed to Graves' ophthalmopathy. The CDR3 spells CASSPRLATVATDTQYF. The CDR3 DNA reads as TGTGCCAGCAGCCCCCGACTAGCAACGGTGGCTACAGATACGCAGTATTTT.